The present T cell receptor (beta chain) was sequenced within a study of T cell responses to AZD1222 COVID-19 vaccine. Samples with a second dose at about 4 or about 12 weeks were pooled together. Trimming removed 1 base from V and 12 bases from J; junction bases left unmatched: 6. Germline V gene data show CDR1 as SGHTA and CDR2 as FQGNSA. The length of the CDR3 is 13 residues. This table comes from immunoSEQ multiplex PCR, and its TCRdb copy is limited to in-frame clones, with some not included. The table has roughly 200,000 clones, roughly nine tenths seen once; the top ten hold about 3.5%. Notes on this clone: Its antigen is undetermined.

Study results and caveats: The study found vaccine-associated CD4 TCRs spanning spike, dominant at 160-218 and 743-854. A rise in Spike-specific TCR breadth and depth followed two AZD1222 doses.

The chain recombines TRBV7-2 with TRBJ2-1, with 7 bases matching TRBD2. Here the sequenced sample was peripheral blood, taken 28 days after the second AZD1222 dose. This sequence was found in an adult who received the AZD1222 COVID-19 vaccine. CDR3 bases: TGTGCCAGCAGCTTAGTGGGACTACCATTGCAGTTCTTC. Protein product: CASSLVGLPLQFF.